The TCR beta chain under discussion was sequenced for a study of graft-versus-host responses after intestinal transplantation (dated by TCRdb to the early 2020s). With regard to the full study: Multivisceral, liver-intestinal, or isolated intestinal transplants were received by the recipients. Graft-versus-host and host-versus-graft alloreactive T cell clones were tracked in the graft, circulation and bone marrow after intestinal transplantation using bulk TCR-beta CDR3 sequencing. Donor T cell macrochimerism was defined as a peak of at least 4% donor T cells among recipient peripheral blood mononuclear cells. Every recipient was given anti-thymocyte globulin induction, then maintenance tacrolimus and steroids for 2 to 3 years. To identify alloreactive clones, pre-transplant mixed lymphocyte reaction products were sequenced and then compared with unstimulated pre-transplant donor and recipient T cells. Samples from a few later patients were sequenced in-house on an Illumina MiSeq with MiXCR processing rather than by the commercial service. Of the roughly 24 intestinal transplant recipients enrolled in the cohort, one of whom was a retransplant, a few patients without pretransplant specimens were excluded. Points the paper makes about the study in general: In the allografts of patients with donor T cell macrochimerism, GvH to HvG T cell clonal ratios were high. Early after transplant, peak levels of circulating GvH clones were associated with declines in HvG clones. The conclusions were limited by the relatively low number and heterogeneity of the intestinal transplant patients. GvH clones were found in recipient bone marrow, and some of the GvH clones appeared earlier in ileal mucosa or blood, which is consistent with an intestinal mucosal origin.

This clone was picked up one time. This receptor's antigen is unknown. Within one base of it there is no much larger clone, and no base qualities were kept. The protocol used for the library was the immunoSEQ multiplex PCR assay. For most patients, genomic DNA was isolated with the Qiagen DNeasy Blood and Tissue Kit and shipped frozen to Adaptive Biotechnologies for TCR sequencing. High-throughput TCR-beta CDR3 sequencing of genomic DNA from most patients was performed by Adaptive Biotechnologies. The study's processing was this. TCR sequencing data were retrieved from Adaptive's ImmunoSEQ software for around 19 patients, whereas three other patients were processed with MiXCR and VDJtools. To correct CD4 versus CD8 sorting errors, any sequence found in both subsets at a frequency ratio below 5:1 was removed. CDR3 nucleotide sequences shared between donor and recipient were removed because the origin of such sequences could not be assigned. At least 2-fold expansion over unstimulated cells and a minimum CFSE-low frequency of 0.002% (template counts) or 0.001% (read counts) were required for clones to be classified as alloreactive. Mappable clones were those detected in sequenced pre-transplant spleen, lymph node, or MLR CFSE-low populations of the donor or recipient. The cumulative frequency of alloreactive clones was calculated as a percentage of all sequences, weighted by copy number. In its TCRdb copy, this immuneACCESS table keeps in-frame sequences only and misses some clones. Where compared with another copy, unresolved V genes explain less than half of these, and the others have no known cause. The V and J calls and clone size were taken over from that table, and D and trimming were inferred from the DNA. The sample data list 70,000 to 95,000 clones, and approximately 87% of these were observed just once. Nearly 0.11% of the sample is taken by the ten largest.

From cysteine to phenylalanine, the CDR3 is 14 amino acids long. This entry keeps only the CDR3 DNA: 42 bases, framed from base 1. The sample's time point, from its label and the paper: cells obtained before transplantation from donor or recipient. CD3+CD4+ and CD3+CD8+ populations were FACS-sorted from unstimulated pre-transplant donor and recipient cells taken from spleen or lymph nodes. The specimen was unstimulated CD4+ T cells sorted from spleen or lymph node cells, collected before intestinal transplant. The chain is assembled from TRBV7-5 and TRBJ1-1. TRBV7-5 is tagged as a pseudogene. This TCR was recovered from a human donor who received an intestinal transplant. The CDR3 region: CARSRLPVKAEAFF. In nucleotide form, the sequence is TGTGCCAGAAGCCGCCTACCGGTGAAAGCTGAAGCTTTCTTT.